The entry below describes one T cell receptor beta chain. The antigen remains unidentified. Primers: 60 Vbeta forward and 13 Jbeta reverse. Measured with immunoSEQ multiplex PCR; TCRdb has only the in-frame clones, and not every one. The repertoire holds tens of thousands of clones, with approximately 88% as singletons. The sample comes from a study of cytomegalovirus exposure and HLA in healthy donors. General observations from the study: Previous analysis showed most TCR beta V segments were productive about 90% or about 30% of the time. When presence/absence was analysed, sequencing depth was taken to be roughly uniform across donors. Among TCR beta chains, those listed as cytomegalovirus-associated numbered about 160.

CDR1 and CDR2 from the germline V gene are MNHEY and SMNVEV (reference sequence). The CDR3 is 17 amino acids. The J segment lost 0 bases and the V segment lost 5 bases, leaving 12 bases of the junction unmatched. This clonotype was sampled from a woman aged 50 to 65 in good health and CMV-seronegative. J is TRBJ1-1 and V is TRBV27; 7 nucleotides match TRBD1. Sequences were obtained from PBMCs. The CDR3 bases are TGTGCCAGCAGTCCAGGGGGATCCGTGTACCTGAACACTGAAGCTTTCTTT. Its translation: CASSPGGSVYLNTEAFF.